The 18 T cell receptor beta chains presented below share a single source sample, sequenced in a study of blood T cell repertoires in COVID-19. Sequencing was performed with immunoSEQ multiplex PCR; in TCRdb, only in-frame clones are kept and a portion is missing. The data show about 370,000 clones, around 92% seen once. Sequenced sample: peripheral blood. These receptor sequences come from a woman under 40 with COVID-19, enrolled during active disease.

The chain carries TRBV27 and TRBJ1-1; D uncertain. Germline CDR1 reads MNHEY; CDR2 reads SMNVEV (reference sequence). V was clipped by 6 bases and J by 1 base, with 18 bases between them. There are 16 residues in the CDR3. CDR3 sequence (DNA): TGTGCCAGCAGGCCTACTGTGGGCAGAAAGAACACTGAAGCTTTCTTT. Its translation: CASRPTVGRKNTEAFF.

This clone has more than one count but fewer than ten. The rearrangement links TRBV5-6 to TRBJ1-4; D may be TRBD1 (5 bases). The CDR3 is 13 amino acids. CDR1 SGHDT and CDR2 YYEEEE come from the germline V gene. V was cut by 0 bases and J by 14 bases, with 14 bases left in between. This chain's CDR3 is CASSLDPGGMLFF. The CDR3 DNA reads as TGTGCCAGCAGCTTGGACCCGGGGGGTATGCTGTTTTTT.

This clone occurred a few times. The chain links TRBV6-5 to TRBJ1-5; 7 bases are shared with TRBD1. J was trimmed by 0 bases and V by 4 bases; bases with no gene match: 6. This CDR3 comprises 16 residues. Germline V gives CDR1 MNHEY, CDR2 SVGAGI. In DNA, the CDR3 is TGTGCCAGCAGTTGGGGACAGCGAAATAGCAATCAGCCCCAGCATTTT. Encoded protein: CASSWGQRNSNQPQHF.

This chain uses TRBV5-6 with TRBJ2-7; 9 positions agree with TRBD1. The CDR3 contains 16 residues. From germline, CDR1 is SGHDT and CDR2 YYEEEE. Unmatched junction bases numbered 16, after V lost 5 bases and J lost 7 bases. CDR3 DNA: TGTGCCAGCAGTTCCGGGTGGGACAGGGAGGCGCTGGAGCAGTACGTC. Its translation: CASSSGWDREALEQYV.

J is TRBJ2-1 and V is TRBV7-8; 10 bases are a match to TRBD2. With V trimmed by 5 bases and J by 1 base, 8 bases remained unmatched. The CDR3 totals 17 residues. The germline CDR1 and CDR2 sequences are SGHVS and FQNEAQ. This chain's CDR3 is CASSRRRLAGSYNEQFF. The CDR3 nucleotides are TGTGCCAGCAGCCGACGGAGACTAGCGGGTTCCTACAATGAGCAGTTCTTC.

The J gene is TRBJ1-4, the V gene TRBV7-9, with a weak D call TRBD1 (6 bases). The CDR3 extends over 16 amino acids. Trimming pared 5 bases from V and 5 bases from J, leaving 18 bases between. Germline assignment: CDR1 SEHNR and CDR2 FQNEAQ (reference sequence). The DNA of the CDR3 is TGTGCCAGCAGCACAGGACGGACAAGGGGGAATGAAAAACTGTTTTTT. Translating gives CASSTGRTRGNEKLFF.

This chain joins TRBV2 and TRBJ1-2; 8 bases line up with TRBD1. Trimming at V came to 6 bases and at J to 8 bases, leaving 8 bases not matched to a gene. The CDR3 has 13 amino acids. Germline CDR1 is SNHLY and CDR2 is FYNNEI. CDR3: CASRRDRGIGYTF. The CDR3 DNA follows: TGTGCCAGCAGACGCGACAGGGGTATCGGCTACACCTTC.

V gene TRBV18 combines with J gene TRBJ2-7; tentatively, D is TRBD1 (5 bases). Germline V gene sequence: CDR1 KGHSH, CDR2 LQKENI. The CDR3 contains 14 residues. The chain's CDR3 is CASSPRTEVRAVSV. The CDR3 coding sequence is TGTGCCAGCTCACCAAGGACCGAAGTCAGGGCAGTTTCAGTC.

The genes are TRBV10-3 and TRBJ2-3; 7 bases align to TRBD2. The junction had 3 bases not matched to a gene; V was cut back by 4 bases and J by 2 bases. This CDR3 is built from 14 residues. The germline V gene encodes CDR1 ENHRY and CDR2 SYGVKD. The DNA for the CDR3 is TGTGCCATCAGTGTGGGGACTACCACAGATACGCAGTATTTT. Its protein product is CAISVGTTTDTQYF.

The CDR3 is CASSPAPTVSTDTQYF. The CDR3, as DNA: TGTGCCAGCTCACCAGCTCCGACAGTAAGCACAGATACGCAGTATTTT. This chain connects TRBV18 to TRBJ2-3; a weak D match, TRBD1 (5 bases). From germline, CDR1 is KGHSH and CDR2 LQKENI. The CDR3 totals 16 residues. V shed 2 bases and J shed 0 bases, with 12 bases lying between them.

This chain links TRBV5-5 with TRBJ2-2; 13 bases are shared with TRBD2. The CDR3 totals 19 residues. V shed 4 bases, J shed 2 bases, and the junction held 11 bases outside the gene matches. CDR1 SGHKS and CDR2 YYEKEE come from the germline V gene (reference sequence). Here the CDR3 DNA reads TGTGCCAGCAGCAGAGCCAGCGGACTAGCGGGAGTAAACACCGGGGAGCTGTTTTTT. Translation gives CASSRASGLAGVNTGELFF.

The CDR3 region has the DNA TGTGCCAGCAGCCCTCGCGGGACTAGCGGCAACAATGAGCAGTTCTTC. The encoded protein is CASSPRGTSGNNEQFF. The chain is built from TRBV27 and TRBJ2-1, with TRBD2 matching 11 bases. The CDR3 is made up of 16 amino acids. The junction had 9 bases not matched to a gene; V was cut back by 6 bases and J by 5 bases. CDR1 is MNHEY and CDR2 is SMNVEV in the germline V gene (reference sequence).

In this sample, this clone turned up once. This rearrangement joins TRBV5-1 to TRBJ1-1; 8 nucleotides align to TRBD1. The CDR3 runs 16 residues. Germline lookup yields CDR1 SGHRS and CDR2 YFSETQ. J was trimmed by 6 bases and V by 8 bases; bases with no gene match: 18. Here the CDR3 DNA reads TGCGCCAGTAAAGAGGGACAGGCCTTCCGAAATGCTGAAGCTTTCTTT. Amino acid sequence: CASKEGQAFRNAEAFF.

This chain uses TRBV27 with TRBJ2-7; 11 nucleotides align to TRBD2. Germline values: CDR1 MNHEY, CDR2 SMNVEV (reference sequence). Trimming cost V 5 bases and J 6 bases; bases outside gene matches: 12. This CDR3 region has 16 residues. The CDR3 nucleotides read TGTGCCAGCAGTCCTACCCCGGGACTAGCGGCGTCCGAGCAGTACGTC. This codes for CASSPTPGLAASEQYV.

This clone was seen a few times. J is TRBJ1-6 and V is TRBV5-1, with D unresolved. The CDR3 spans 15 residues. V was pared by 0 bases and J by 8 bases, with 12 bases between. CDR1 and CDR2 from the germline V gene are SGHRS and YFSETQ. CDR3 nucleotides: TGCGCCAGCAGCTTGGGCGGGGTTGGGGATTCACCCCTCCACTTT. It codes for CASSLGGVGDSPLHF.

The V call is TRBV27, the J call TRBJ1-1; weak D call: TRBD1 (6 bases). The V gene's germline CDR1 is MNHEY and CDR2 SMNVEV (reference sequence). Trimming stripped 10 bases from V and 0 bases from J, with 18 bases between. The CDR3 runs 15 residues. For the CDR3, the DNA is TGTGCCACCCGCTTAAGGGGGTACATGAACACTGAAGCTTTCTTT. Its translation is CATRLRGYMNTEAFF.

V and J are TRBV6-6 and TRBJ1-5; D not certain. The length of the CDR3 is 13 residues. Germline lookup yields CDR1 MNHNY and CDR2 SVGAGI (reference sequence). The ends were cut back, 5 bases at V and 6 bases at J, with 11 bases in the middle. CDR3 DNA: TGTGCCAGCAGTCCTATACGGGTTCAGCCCCAGCATTTT. It yields the protein CASSPIRVQPQHF.

The V call is TRBV27, the J call TRBJ2-1, with 13 nucleotides matching TRBD2. V was pared by 3 bases and J by 9 bases, with 5 bases of the junction left unmatched. Germline V CDR1 and CDR2: MNHEY, SMNVEV (reference sequence). The CDR3 consists of 15 residues. The chain's CDR3 is CASSFELAGGIEQFF. CDR3 coding DNA: TGTGCCAGCAGTTTTGAACTAGCGGGGGGGATTGAGCAGTTCTTC.